This TCR beta chain originates from a study of blood T cell repertoires in COVID-19. Looking at the study overall: Samples representing acute and convalescent COVID-19 were sourced from the United States, Italy and Spain. PBMCs, B-cell-depleted T cells, or T cells provided the cDNA or gDNA that made up the material.

CDR3 length: 13 residues. CDR1 is SGDLS and CDR2 is YYNGEE in the germline V gene. V was trimmed by 4 bases and J by 1 base, leaving 6 bases between them. Clones were read by immunoSEQ multiplex PCR, and TCRdb kept only the in-frame ones, dropping some. The top ten hold under 30% of the sample, which has 150,000 to 200,000 clones, 88% seen once. Source material: peripheral blood. This rearrangement joins TRBV9 to TRBJ1-3; D is undetermined. The sequence was obtained from a man aged 60-69 years with acute or convalescent COVID-19. CDR3 sequence (DNA): TGTGCCAGCAGCCAGTCGTCTGGAAACACCATATATTTT. Translating it yields CASSQSSGNTIYF.